The rows below give T cell receptor beta chains drawn from one sample of a study of identical twins. TCRdb analysed the 5' RACE reads with MiXCR anew, one entry per CDR3 protein. The sample lists roughly 1.6 million distinct CDR3 sequences, about 30% occurring once. The sequencing sample was made of cord blood. The source of these receptors is a newborn girl in good health. Both conserved end residues are part of each CDR3. A D gene is named only where the DNA matches it firmly. A clone size is listed for some rows: how often the clone was seen (once, few, many), or a class if it is expanded.

>TRBV20-1|TRBJ1-6|.|.
CSARNGPSPLHF
TGCAGTGCTAGAAACGGACCCTCACCCCTCCACTTT
>TRBV12-3/TRBV12-4|TRBJ2-1|.|TRBD1
CASSSVSSGGNEQFF
TGTGCCAGCAGTTCCGTATCGTCAGGGGGCAATGAGCAGTTCTTC
>TRBV20-1|TRBJ2-3|few|TRBD2
CSARDRTRAGTSGPDTQYF
TGCAGTGCTAGAGATCGAACCAGGGCTGGGACTAGCGGACCAGATACGCAGTATTTT
>TRBV5-5|TRBJ1-4|.|TRBD1
CASSLGRTGEKLFF
TGTGCCAGCAGCTTGGGGAGGACAGGAGAAAAACTGTTTTTT
>TRBV24-1|TRBJ2-3|.|TRBD1
CATSDPTGRTDTQYF
TGTGCCACCAGTGACCCGACAGGGCGCACAGATACGCAGTATTTT
>TRBV4-1|TRBJ1-1|.|.
CASSQRTTEAFF
TGCGCCAGCAGCCAGCGCACAACCGAAGCTTTCTTT
>TRBV20-1|TRBJ2-1|.|.
CSARSIAPDYHEQFF
TGCAGTGCTAGGTCCATAGCTCCAGACTACCATGAGCAGTTCTTC
>TRBV5-1|TRBJ1-4|.|.
CASGDSVNEKLFF
TGCGCCAGCGGAGACAGTGTTAATGAAAAACTGTTTTTT
>TRBV12-3/TRBV12-4|TRBJ2-3|few|TRBD2
CASSPSIAGGTDTQYF
TGTGCCAGCAGTCCGAGTATAGCGGGAGGGACAGATACGCAGTATTTT
>TRBV4-2|TRBJ2-3|many|.
CASSQRTTDTQYF
TGTGCCAGCAGCCAAAGGACTACAGATACGCAGTATTTT
>TRBV2|TRBJ2-4|.|TRBD2
CASGGLAGEAKNIQYF
TGTGCCAGCGGGGGTCTAGCGGGAGAAGCCAAAAACATTCAGTACTTC
>TRBV25-1|TRBJ2-1|.|TRBD1
CASSRGRDSSYNEQFF
TGTGCCAGCAGTCGAGGCCGGGACAGCTCCTACAATGAGCAGTTCTTC
>TRBV7-8|TRBJ2-7|few|.
CASSLGRLAGYNEQYF
TGTGCCAGCAGCTTAGGCCGGCTAGCTGGGTACAATGAGCAGTACTTC
>TRBV5-1|TRBJ1-2|few|TRBD1
CASSLSLGTARGYTF
TGCGCCAGCAGCTTGAGTCTCGGGACAGCGCGTGGCTACACCTTC
>TRBV7-8|TRBJ1-6|few|.
CASSLRNNSPLHF
TGTGCCAGCAGCTTGCGAAATAATTCACCCCTCCACTTT
>TRBV10-3|TRBJ1-1|.|TRBD1
CASSGDRPHTEAFF
TGTGCCTCCTCCGGGGACAGGCCACACACTGAAGCTTTCTTT
>TRBV27|TRBJ2-7|.|.
CASIRADEQYF
TGTGCCAGCATCAGGGCGGACGAGCAGTACTTC
>TRBV7-2|TRBJ2-3|many|.
CASTQRITDTQYF
TGTGCCAGCACCCAACGAATTACAGATACGCAGTATTTT
>TRBV19|TRBJ1-1|.|TRBD1
CASSGGDRGITEAFF
TGTGCCAGTAGTGGTGGGGACAGGGGAATCACTGAAGCTTTCTTT
>TRBV12-3/TRBV12-4|TRBJ2-3|.|.
CASSSRPRSDTQYF
TGTGCCAGCAGTAGTAGGCCGAGGTCGGATACGCAGTATTTT
>TRBV29-1|TRBJ2-1|.|TRBD2
CSVQGLAGAYNEQFF
TGCAGCGTTCAAGGACTAGCGGGAGCGTACAATGAGCAGTTCTTC
>TRBV13|TRBJ1-2|.|TRBD1
CASSWGQGPYGYTF
TGTGCCAGCAGCTGGGGACAGGGTCCCTATGGCTACACCTTC
>TRBV12-3/TRBV12-4|TRBJ2-7|.|TRBD2
CASSPGLAQAYEQYF
TGTGCCAGCAGTCCCGGACTAGCGCAGGCCTACGAGCAGTACTTC
>TRBV29-1|TRBJ1-6|.|.
CSVGVDSLALHF
TGCAGCGTGGGAGTTGACAGTCTAGCCCTCCACTTT
>TRBV4-1|TRBJ2-3|few|.
CASSQDWWDTQYF
TGCGCCAGCAGCCAAGATTGGTGGGATACGCAGTATTTT
>TRBV7-2|TRBJ2-5|few|.
CASSLVGMTQYF
TGTGCCAGCAGCTTAGTCGGAATGACCCAGTACTTC
>TRBV20-1|TRBJ2-3|.|.
CSARDRGTSSTDTQYF
TGCAGTGCTAGAGATAGAGGGACATCTAGCACAGATACGCAGTATTTT
>TRBV6-5|TRBJ2-5|.|.
CASSYLQGRETQYF
TGTGCCAGCAGTTACTTACAGGGACGAGAGACCCAGTACTTC
>TRBV9|TRBJ2-1|.|.
CASSVGPGQETQFF
TGTGCCAGCAGCGTAGGTCCAGGCCAAGAGACCCAGTTCTTC
>TRBV11-3|TRBJ1-1|.|.
CASSLDGGDTEAFF
TGTGCCAGCAGTCTGGATGGAGGGGACACTGAAGCTTTCTTT
>TRBV6-6|TRBJ2-7|many|TRBD1
CASRGDSNYEQYF
TGTGCCAGCAGGGGGGACAGTAACTACGAGCAGTACTTC
>TRBV30|TRBJ1-2|.|TRBD1
CAWRIQGAPYGYTF
TGTGCCTGGAGAATACAGGGGGCACCCTATGGCTACACCTTC
>TRBV24-1|TRBJ2-5|.|.
CATSDLRGGHGGTQYF
TGTGCCACCAGTGACCTCCGAGGTGGACATGGGGGGACCCAGTACTTC
>TRBV20-1|TRBJ1-5|.|.
CSARDRAGTNNQPQHF
TGCAGTGCTAGAGATCGGGCAGGGACGAACAATCAGCCCCAGCATTTT
>TRBV12-3/TRBV12-4|TRBJ2-1|few|TRBD2
CASSLAGGHHNEQFF
TGTGCCAGCAGTTTAGCGGGAGGGCACCACAATGAGCAGTTCTTC
>TRBV20-1|TRBJ1-1|few|.
CSARVKGTWGTEAFF
TGCAGTGCTAGAGTCAAGGGGACCTGGGGCACTGAAGCTTTCTTT
>TRBV4-2|TRBJ1-1|.|TRBD1
CASSQGPGQGNTEAFF
TGTGCCAGCAGCCAAGGTCCGGGACAGGGCAACACTGAAGCTTTCTTT
>TRBV24-1|TRBJ2-3|.|.
CATSDGGLVQYF
TGTGCCACCAGTGATGGGGGCCTTGTGCAGTATTTT
>TRBV21-1|TRBJ1-5|few|.
CASIRGQRVYSNQPQHF
TGTGCCAGCATCAGGGGACAGCGGGTTTATAGCAATCAGCCCCAGCATTTT
>TRBV7-8|TRBJ1-6|few|.
CASSYPGKVYNSPLHF
TGTGCCAGCAGCTACCCGGGGAAGGTTTATAATTCACCCCTCCACTTT
>TRBV28|TRBJ2-1|few|.
CASSLAAGEQFF
TGTGCCAGCAGCTTAGCGGCGGGGGAGCAGTTCTTC
>TRBV5-1|TRBJ2-7|.|TRBD2
CASSLNLAVYNEQYF
TGCGCCAGCAGCTTGAACCTAGCGGTCTACAATGAGCAGTACTTC
>TRBV12-3/TRBV12-4|TRBJ2-1|few|.
CASSLELGGYNEQFF
TGTGCCAGCAGTTTAGAACTAGGAGGTTACAATGAGCAGTTCTTC
>TRBV10-3|TRBJ2-5|.|.
CAIRPGRSVEQYF
TGTGCCATCAGACCGGGACGTTCTGTAGAGCAGTACTTC
>TRBV14|TRBJ2-7|few|.
CASSQVFKGKDYEQYF
TGTGCCAGCAGCCAAGTCTTTAAGGGGAAAGACTACGAGCAGTACTTC
>TRBV7-9|TRBJ2-5|.|TRBD2
CASSLAGTSGSEQYF
TGTGCCAGCAGCTTGGCCGGGACTAGCGGTTCAGAGCAGTACTTC
>TRBV14|TRBJ2-7|.|.
CASSQDIGAASLSYEQYF
TGTGCCAGCAGCCAAGATATCGGGGCAGCGTCACTCTCCTACGAGCAGTACTTC
>TRBV25-1|TRBJ1-1|.|TRBD1
CASSGTGEAFF
TGTGCCAGCAGTGGGACAGGGGAAGCTTTCTTT
>TRBV6-6|TRBJ1-6|.|.
CASSYSSMSSYNSPLHF
TGTGCCAGCAGTTACTCGTCGATGAGCTCCTATAATTCACCCCTCCACTTT
>TRBV6-2/TRBV6-3|TRBJ2-3|.|.
CASSYKGRTDTQYF
TGTGCCAGCAGTTACAAGGGGCGGACAGATACGCAGTATTTT
>TRBV10-2|TRBJ1-5|.|.
CASTRDRNQPQHF
TGCGCCAGCACCCGGGACCGCAATCAGCCCCAGCATTTT
>TRBV7-6|TRBJ2-3|.|.
CASSFSPGRGSFTDTQYF
TGTGCCAGCAGCTTTTCCCCCGGGCGGGGCTCCTTCACAGATACGCAGTATTTT
>TRBV7-2|TRBJ1-2|.|TRBD1
CASSPFGQGEYGYTF
TGTGCCAGCAGCCCTTTTGGGCAGGGGGAATATGGCTACACCTTC